This TCR beta chain is drawn from a study of blood T cells in healthy people across ages. After removal of 3 bases from V and 6 bases from J, the junction contained 6 bases not matched to a gene. The CDR3 runs to 15 residues. Germline assignment: CDR1 DFQATT and CDR2 SNEGSKA (reference sequence). It was with a sample-barcoded 5' primer and a J-beta primer mix that a second PCR of roughly 7 to 12 cycles was run. MiXCR, applied by TCRdb to the 5' RACE reads, yields one record per CDR3 protein. The table shows some 1.4 million distinct CDR3 sequences, with 35% to 45% occurring only once. The table lists this clonotype with a few counts.

The material sequenced was blood. The chain employs TRBV20-1 and TRBJ2-3; 13 bases are a match to TRBD2. The clonotype was recovered from a woman aged 18-35 years in good health. CDR3 in DNA: TGCAGTGCTAGTGGACTAGCGGGAGAATGGGATACGCAGTATTTT. This gives the protein CSASGLAGEWDTQYF.